This entry is about one TCR beta chain. The CDR3 is 10 residues long. From germline, CDR1 is SNHLY and CDR2 FYNNEI. Deletions cut 2 bases from V and 9 bases from J, with 5 bases between. The entry originates in a study of shared clonotypes between healthy human individuals. Division of CD4+ cells produced a CD45RA+ naive subset and a CD45RA-negative memory subset. Some clones are missing from TCRdb's copy, which holds only in-frame ones; the method was immunoSEQ multiplex PCR. The table includes approximately 500,000 clones, 90% to 97% detected once. The origin of this receptor is a woman in her 30s in good health. Material: naive CD4+ T cells sorted from blood. Subset in this sample: CD45RA+ positively selected. The chain carries TRBV2 and TRBJ2-7; D unclear. The CDR3 spells CASSEIVQYF. The CDR3 DNA reads TGTGCCAGCAGTGAAATTGTGCAGTACTTC.